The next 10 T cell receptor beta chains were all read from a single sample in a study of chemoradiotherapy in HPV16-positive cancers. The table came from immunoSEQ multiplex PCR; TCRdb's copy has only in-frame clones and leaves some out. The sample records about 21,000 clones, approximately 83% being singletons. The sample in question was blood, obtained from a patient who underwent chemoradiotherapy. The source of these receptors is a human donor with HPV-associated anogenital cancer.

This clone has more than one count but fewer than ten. CDR3 DNA: TGTGCCTTGACCCTTATGAATTCACCCCTCCACTTT. The encoded protein is CALTLMNSPLHF. The gene calls are TRBV30 and TRBJ1-6; no reliable D call. The length of the CDR3 is 12 residues. With 7 bases removed from V and 7 bases from J, the gap between germline ends came to 11 bases. The germline CDR1 and CDR2 sequences are GTSNPN and SVGIG (reference sequence).

CDR3 in DNA: TGCGCCAGCAGCCCGCCCCCGGGAGGCTACACCTTC. Its protein is CASSPPPGGYTF. The rearrangement links TRBV5-1 to TRBJ1-2; D uncertain. Germline lookup yields CDR1 SGHRS and CDR2 YFSETQ. The CDR3 contains 12 residues. Between the trimmed V and J ends, which lost 4 bases and 8 bases, there was a span of 12 bases.

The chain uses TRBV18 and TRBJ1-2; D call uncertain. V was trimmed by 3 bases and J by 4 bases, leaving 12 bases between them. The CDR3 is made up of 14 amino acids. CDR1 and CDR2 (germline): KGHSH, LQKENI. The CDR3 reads CASSPSTDTYGYTF. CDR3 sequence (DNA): TGTGCCAGCTCACCCAGTACAGATACCTATGGCTACACCTTC.

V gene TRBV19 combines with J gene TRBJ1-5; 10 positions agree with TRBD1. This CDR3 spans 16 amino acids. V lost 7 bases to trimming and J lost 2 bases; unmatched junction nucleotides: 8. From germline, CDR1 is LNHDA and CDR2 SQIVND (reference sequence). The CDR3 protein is CASTEGTGVGNQPQHF. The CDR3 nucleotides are TGTGCCAGTACCGAAGGGACAGGGGTTGGCAATCAGCCCCAGCATTTT.

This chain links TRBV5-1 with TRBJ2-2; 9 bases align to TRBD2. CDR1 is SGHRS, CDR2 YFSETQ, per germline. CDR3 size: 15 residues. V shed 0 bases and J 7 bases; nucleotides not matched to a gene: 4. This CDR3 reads CASSLEVAGVGELFF. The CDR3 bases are TGCGCCAGCAGCTTGGAGGTAGCGGGAGTCGGGGAGCTGTTTTTT.

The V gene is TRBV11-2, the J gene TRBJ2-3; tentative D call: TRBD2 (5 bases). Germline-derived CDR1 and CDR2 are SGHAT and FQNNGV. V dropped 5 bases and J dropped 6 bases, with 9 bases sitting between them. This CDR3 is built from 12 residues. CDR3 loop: CASSPTGDTQYF. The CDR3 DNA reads TGTGCCAGCAGCCCAACGGGGGATACGCAGTATTTT. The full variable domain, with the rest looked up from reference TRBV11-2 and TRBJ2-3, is EAGVAQSPRYKIIEKRQSVAFWCNPISGHATLYWYQQILGQGPKLLIQFQNNGVVDDSQLPKDRFSAERLKGVDSTLKIQPAKLEDSAVYLCASSPTGDTQYFGPGTRLTVL.

In DNA, the CDR3 is TGTGCCAGCAGTAGGGACCCACTTAATGAGCAGTTCTTC. This encodes CASSRDPLNEQFF. This chain joins TRBV6-5 and TRBJ2-1; D could derive from TRBD1 or TRBD2 (5 bases each). The ends were cut back, 5 bases at V and 7 bases at J, with 12 bases in the middle. From germline, CDR1 is MNHEY and CDR2 SVGAGI. The CDR3 has 13 amino acids.

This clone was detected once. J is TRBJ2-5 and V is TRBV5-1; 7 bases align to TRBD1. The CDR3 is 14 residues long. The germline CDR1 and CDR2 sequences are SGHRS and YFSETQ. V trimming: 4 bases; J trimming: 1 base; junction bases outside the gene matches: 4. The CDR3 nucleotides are TGCGCCAGCAGCAGGACAGGTCCCCAAGAGACCCAGTACTTC. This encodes CASSRTGPQETQYF. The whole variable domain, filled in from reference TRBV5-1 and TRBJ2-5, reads KAGVTQTPRYLIKTRGQQVTLSCSPISGHRSVSWYQQTPGQGLQFLFEYFSETQRNKGNFPGRFSGRQFSNSRSEMNVSTLELGDSALYLCASSRTGPQETQYFGPGTRLLVL.

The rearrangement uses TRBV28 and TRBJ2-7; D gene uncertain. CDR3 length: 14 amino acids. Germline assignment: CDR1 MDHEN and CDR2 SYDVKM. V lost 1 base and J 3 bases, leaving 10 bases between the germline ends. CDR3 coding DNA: TGTGCCAGCAGTTTATCGCCCCTACTCTACGAGCAGTACTTC. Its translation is CASSLSPLLYEQYF.

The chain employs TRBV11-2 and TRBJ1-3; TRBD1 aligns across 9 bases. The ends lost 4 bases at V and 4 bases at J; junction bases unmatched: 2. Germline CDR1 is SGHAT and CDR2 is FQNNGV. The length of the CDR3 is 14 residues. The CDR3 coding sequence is TGTGCCAGCAGCTGGACAGGGGTCGGAAACACCATATATTTT. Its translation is CASSWTGVGNTIYF.